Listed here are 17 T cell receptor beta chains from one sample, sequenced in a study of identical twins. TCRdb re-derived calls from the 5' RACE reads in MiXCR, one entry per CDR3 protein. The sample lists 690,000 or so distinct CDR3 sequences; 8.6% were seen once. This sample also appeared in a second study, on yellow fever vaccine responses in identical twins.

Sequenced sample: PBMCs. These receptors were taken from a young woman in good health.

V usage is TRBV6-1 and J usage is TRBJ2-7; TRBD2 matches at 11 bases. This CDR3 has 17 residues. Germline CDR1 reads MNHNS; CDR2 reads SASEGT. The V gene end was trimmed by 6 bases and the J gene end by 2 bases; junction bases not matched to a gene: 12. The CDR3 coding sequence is TGTGCCAGCAGGCCAACTAGCGGGAGTAACAAAACCTACGAGCAGTACTTC. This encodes CASRPTSGSNKTYEQYF.

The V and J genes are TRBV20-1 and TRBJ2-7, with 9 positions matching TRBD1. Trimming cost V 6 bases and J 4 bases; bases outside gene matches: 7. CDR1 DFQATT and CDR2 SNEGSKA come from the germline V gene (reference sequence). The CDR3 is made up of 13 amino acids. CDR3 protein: CSAETGGGYEQYF. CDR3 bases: TGCAGTGCCGAGACAGGGGGAGGATACGAGCAGTACTTC.

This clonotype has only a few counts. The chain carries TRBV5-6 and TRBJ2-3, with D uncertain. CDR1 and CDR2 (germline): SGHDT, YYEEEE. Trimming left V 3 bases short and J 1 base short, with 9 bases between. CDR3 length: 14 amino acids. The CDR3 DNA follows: TGTGCCAGCAGCTCTCAGCCGGGCACAGATACGCAGTATTTT. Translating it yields CASSSQPGTDTQYF.

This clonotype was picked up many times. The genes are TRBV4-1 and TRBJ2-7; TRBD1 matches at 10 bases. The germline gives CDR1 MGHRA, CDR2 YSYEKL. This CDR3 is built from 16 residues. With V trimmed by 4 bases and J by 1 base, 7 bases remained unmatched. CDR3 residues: CASSPIDRGPSYEQYF. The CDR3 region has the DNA TGCGCCAGCAGCCCGATCGACAGGGGGCCATCCTACGAGCAGTACTTC.

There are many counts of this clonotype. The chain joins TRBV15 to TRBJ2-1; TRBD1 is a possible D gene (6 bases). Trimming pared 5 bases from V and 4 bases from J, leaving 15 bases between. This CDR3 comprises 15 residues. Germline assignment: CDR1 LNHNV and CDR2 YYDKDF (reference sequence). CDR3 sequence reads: CATSGQLITYNEQFF. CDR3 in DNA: TGTGCCACCAGCGGACAGCTAATTACTTACAATGAGCAGTTCTTC. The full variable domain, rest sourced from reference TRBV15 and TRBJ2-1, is DAMVIQNPRYQVTQFGKPVTLSCSQTLNHNVMYWYQQKSSQAPKLLFHYYDKDFNNEADTPDNFQSRRPNTSFCFLDIRSPGLGDTAMYLCATSGQLITYNEQFFGPGTRLTVL.

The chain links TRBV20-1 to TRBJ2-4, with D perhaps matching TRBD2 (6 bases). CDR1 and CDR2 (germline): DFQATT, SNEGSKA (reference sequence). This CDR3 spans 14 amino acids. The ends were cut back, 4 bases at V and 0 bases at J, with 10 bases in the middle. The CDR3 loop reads CSATEGLAKNIQYF. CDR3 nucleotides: TGCAGTGCTACCGAGGGACTAGCCAAAAACATTCAGTACTTC.

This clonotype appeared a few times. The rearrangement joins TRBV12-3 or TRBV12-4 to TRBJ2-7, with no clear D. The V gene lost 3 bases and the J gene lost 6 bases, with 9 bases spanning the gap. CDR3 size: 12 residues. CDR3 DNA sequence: TGTGCCAGCAGTTTCTCAGTGCGCGAGCAGTACTTC. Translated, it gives CASSFSVREQYF.

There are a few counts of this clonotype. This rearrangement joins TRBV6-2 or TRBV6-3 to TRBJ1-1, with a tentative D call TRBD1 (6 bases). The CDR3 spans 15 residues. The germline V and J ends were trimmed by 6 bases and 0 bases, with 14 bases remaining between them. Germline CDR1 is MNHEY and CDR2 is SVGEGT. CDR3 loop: CASRLGGGLNTEAFF. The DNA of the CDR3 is TGTGCCAGCAGACTGGGCGGGGGGCTGAACACTGAAGCTTTCTTT.

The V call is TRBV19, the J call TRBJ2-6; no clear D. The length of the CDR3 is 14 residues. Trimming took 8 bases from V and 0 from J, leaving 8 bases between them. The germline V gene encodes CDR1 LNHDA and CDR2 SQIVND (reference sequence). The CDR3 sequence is CASGLSSGANVLTF. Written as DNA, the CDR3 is TGTGCCAGTGGGCTAAGCTCTGGGGCCAACGTCCTGACTTTC.

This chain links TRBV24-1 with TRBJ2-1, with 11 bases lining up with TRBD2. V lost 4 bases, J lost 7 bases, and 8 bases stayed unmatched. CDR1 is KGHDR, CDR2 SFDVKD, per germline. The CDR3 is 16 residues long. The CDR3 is CATSDPIAGGMNEQFF. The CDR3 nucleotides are TGTGCCACCAGTGACCCGATAGCGGGAGGGATGAATGAGCAGTTCTTC.

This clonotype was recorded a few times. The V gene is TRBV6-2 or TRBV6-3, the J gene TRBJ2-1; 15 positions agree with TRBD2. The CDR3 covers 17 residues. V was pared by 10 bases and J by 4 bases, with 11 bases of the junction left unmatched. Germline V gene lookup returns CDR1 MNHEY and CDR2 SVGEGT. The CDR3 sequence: CATSGLGLAGGYNEQFF. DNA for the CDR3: TGTGCCACTTCTGGCCTGGGACTAGCGGGAGGATACAATGAGCAGTTCTTC.

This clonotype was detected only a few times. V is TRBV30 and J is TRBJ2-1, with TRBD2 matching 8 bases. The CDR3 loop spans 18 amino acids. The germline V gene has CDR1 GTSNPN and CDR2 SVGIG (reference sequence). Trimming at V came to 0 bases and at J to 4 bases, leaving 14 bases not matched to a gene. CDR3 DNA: TGTGCCTGGAGTGTTGGAGCGGGAGTGGGTTCCCTTTACAATGAGCAGTTCTTC. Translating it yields CAWSVGAGVGSLYNEQFF.

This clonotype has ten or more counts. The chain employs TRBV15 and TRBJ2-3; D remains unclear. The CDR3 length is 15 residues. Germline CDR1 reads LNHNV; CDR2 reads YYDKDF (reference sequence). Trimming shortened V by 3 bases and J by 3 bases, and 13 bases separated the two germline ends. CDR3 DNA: TGTGCCACCAGCAGCACTTCCCCCGGTACAGATACGCAGTATTTT. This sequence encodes CATSSTSPGTDTQYF. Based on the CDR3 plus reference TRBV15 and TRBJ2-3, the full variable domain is DAMVIQNPRYQVTQFGKPVTLSCSQTLNHNVMYWYQQKSSQAPKLLFHYYDKDFNNEADTPDNFQSRRPNTSFCFLDIRSPGLGDTAMYLCATSSTSPGTDTQYFGPGTRLTVL.

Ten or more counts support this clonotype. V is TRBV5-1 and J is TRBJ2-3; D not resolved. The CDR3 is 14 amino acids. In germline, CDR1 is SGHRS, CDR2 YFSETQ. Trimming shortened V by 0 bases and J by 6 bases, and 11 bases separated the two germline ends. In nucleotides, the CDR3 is TGCGCCAGCAGCTTGGCGGTCGGGTCGGATACGCAGTATTTT. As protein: CASSLAVGSDTQYF.

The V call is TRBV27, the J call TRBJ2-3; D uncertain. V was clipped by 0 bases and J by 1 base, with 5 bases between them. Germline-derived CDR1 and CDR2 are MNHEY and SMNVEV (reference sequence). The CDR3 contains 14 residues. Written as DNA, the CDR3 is TGTGCCAGCAGTTTATCAGACGGCACAGATACGCAGTATTTT. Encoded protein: CASSLSDGTDTQYF.

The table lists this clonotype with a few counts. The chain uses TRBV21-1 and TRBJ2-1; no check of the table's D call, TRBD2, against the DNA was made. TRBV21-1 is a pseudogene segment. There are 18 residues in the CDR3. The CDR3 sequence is CARKRTSGTLSSYNEQFF. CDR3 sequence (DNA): TGTGCCAGGAAGCGGACTAGCGGGACCTTGAGCTCCTACAATGAGCAGTTCTTC.

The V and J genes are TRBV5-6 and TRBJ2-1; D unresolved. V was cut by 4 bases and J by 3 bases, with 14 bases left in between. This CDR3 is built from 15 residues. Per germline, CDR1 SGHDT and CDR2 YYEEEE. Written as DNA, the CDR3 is TGTGCCAGCAGCGTAGGTACGCAGGACTACAATGAGCAGTTCTTC. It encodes CASSVGTQDYNEQFF.